The 18 T cell receptor beta chains reported below all come from one sample, sequenced in a study of cytotoxic CD8 clonotypes in ibrutinib-treated CLL. Produced via immunoSEQ multiplex PCR; TCRdb's table is partial and in-frame only. The top ten hold over 5.5% of the sample, which has more than 300,000 clones, roughly 79% seen once. The sample consisted of PBMCs, taken before ibrutinib treatment. The source of these receptors is a human donor with chronic lymphocytic leukemia.

This chain connects TRBV9 to TRBJ2-3; a weak D match, TRBD2 (6 bases). The germline V gene encodes CDR1 SGDLS and CDR2 YYNGEE. V was shortened by 0 bases and J by 2 bases, with 13 bases between the two germline ends. This CDR3 spans 16 amino acids. CDR3 sequence reads: CASSVGGSGATDTQYF. The CDR3 DNA reads as TGTGCCAGCAGCGTAGGGGGTAGCGGCGCCACAGATACGCAGTATTTT.

This chain joins TRBV5-1 and TRBJ2-5; 11 bases align to TRBD2. The ends lost 4 bases at V and 5 bases at J; junction bases unmatched: 19. In germline, CDR1 is SGHRS, CDR2 YFSETQ. The CDR3 totals 19 residues. Here the CDR3 DNA reads TGCGCCAGCAGCCCCACCGGGACTAGCGGACACCTCATGGGGGAGACCCAGTACTTC. Protein: CASSPTGTSGHLMGETQYF.

This chain uses TRBV2 with TRBJ2-1; D gene uncertain. V was pared by 3 bases and J by 9 bases, with 12 bases between. Germline V CDR1 and CDR2: SNHLY, FYNNEI. The CDR3 is made up of 13 amino acids. The CDR3 loop reads CASSDPGEVEQFF. The CDR3 nucleotides read TGTGCCAGCAGTGACCCTGGGGAAGTTGAGCAGTTCTTC.

J is TRBJ2-7 and V is TRBV4-2, with TRBD2 matching over 9 bases. J was trimmed by 6 bases and V by 4 bases; bases with no gene match: 10. CDR1 LGHNA and CDR2 YNFKEQ come from the germline V gene. This CDR3 comprises 15 residues. The CDR3 reads CASSLHSGLAFEQYF. CDR3 in DNA: TGTGCCAGCAGCCTGCACTCGGGACTAGCTTTCGAGCAGTACTTC.

This rearrangement joins TRBV5-3 to TRBJ1-1; the match to TRBD1 covers 7 bases. TRBV5-3 is placed among ORFs of uncertain function. V dropped 3 bases and J dropped 0; count of bases not matched to a gene: 14. The CDR3 is 18 amino acids. CDR3 nucleotide sequence: TGTGCCAGAAGCTGGCGACCGGGACAGAGCACTATGAACACTGAAGCTTTCTTT. It encodes CARSWRPGQSTMNTEAFF.

The chain has TRBV15 and TRBJ1-5; D not certain. The CDR3 runs to 14 residues. V was pared by 1 base and J by 4 bases, with 8 bases between. Germline lookup yields CDR1 LNHNV and CDR2 YYDKDF (reference sequence). CDR3 protein: CATSRAEPNQPQHF. The CDR3 nucleotides are TGTGCCACCAGCAGAGCAGAGCCGAATCAGCCCCAGCATTTT.

CDR3 nucleotide sequence: TGTGCCAGCAGTTACAGACTAACCTACAATGAGCAGTTCTTC. Translation gives CASSYRLTYNEQFF. This chain links TRBV27 with TRBJ2-1, with TRBD2 as a possible D gene (5 bases). Germline V gene data show CDR1 as MNHEY and CDR2 as SMNVEV (reference sequence). The CDR3 has 14 amino acids. The ends were cut back, 4 bases at V and 2 bases at J, with 9 bases in the middle.

The CDR3 is CASGGDRGPYNEQFF. CDR3 DNA: TGTGCCAGCGGGGGGGACAGGGGTCCTTACAATGAGCAGTTCTTC. The rearrangement uses TRBV25-1 and TRBJ2-1, with 10 positions matching TRBD1. The V gene end was trimmed by 8 bases and the J gene end by 4 bases; junction bases not matched to a gene: 8. Germline V gives CDR1 MGHDK, CDR2 SYGVNS. This CDR3 is built from 15 residues.

This sequence joins TRBV29-1 and TRBJ2-3, with D tentatively TRBD2 (6 bases). Germline assignment: CDR1 SQVTM and CDR2 ANQGSEA. The CDR3 is made up of 13 amino acids. Trimming shortened V by 6 bases and J by 0 bases, and 10 bases separated the two germline ends. The DNA of the CDR3 is TGCAGCGTCCATAGCGGCAGCACAGATACGCAGTATTTT. Its translation is CSVHSGSTDTQYF.

V and J are TRBV6-5 and TRBJ1-2; 9 positions match TRBD1. V trimming: 2 bases; J trimming: 4 bases; junction bases outside the gene matches: 5. This CDR3 spans 15 amino acids. Germline CDR1 and CDR2: MNHEY and SVGAGI. The CDR3 loop reads CASSYTLGQGYGYTF. The CDR3 nucleotides are TGTGCCAGCAGTTACACGCTGGGACAGGGCTATGGCTACACCTTC.

The V gene is TRBV14, the J gene TRBJ1-3; D possibly corresponds to TRBD1 (6 bases). Germline CDR1 is SGHDN and CDR2 is FVKESK. V shed 2 bases and J shed 4 bases, with 9 bases lying between them. The CDR3 extends over 14 amino acids. The CDR3 region is CASSQSRGGNTIYF. CDR3 coding DNA: TGTGCCAGCAGCCAAAGCAGGGGCGGAAACACCATATATTTT. Full variable domain (missing parts from reference TRBV14 and TRBJ1-3): EAGVTQFPSHSVIEKGQTVTLRCDPISGHDNLYWYRRVMGKEIKFLLHFVKESKQDESGMPNNRFLAERTGGTYSTLKVQPAELEDSGVYFCASSQSRGGNTIYFGEGSWLTVV.

The V and J genes are TRBV9 and TRBJ2-2; D is unclear. CDR3 length: 13 residues. V was clipped by 6 bases and J by 5 bases, with 11 bases between them. Germline loops: CDR1 SGDLS, CDR2 YYNGEE. As DNA, the CDR3 is TGTGCCAGCACCGACCCTTTGACCGGGGAGCTGTTTTTT. It specifies CASTDPLTGELFF.

The chain employs TRBV6-6 and TRBJ2-7, with a weak D call TRBD2 (6 bases). The V gene's germline CDR1 is MNHNY and CDR2 SVGAGI (reference sequence). Trimming pared 4 bases from V and 5 bases from J, leaving 15 bases between. This CDR3 is 14 amino acids long. CDR3 loop: CASSSRERRNEQYF. The DNA for the CDR3 is TGTGCCAGCAGTTCCCGGGAGAGGAGGAACGAGCAGTACTTC.

The table lists this clone with a count of one. This chain links TRBV9 with TRBJ2-6; no clear D gene. The CDR3 extends over 14 amino acids. Deletions cut 1 base from V and 11 bases from J, with 13 bases between. The germline V gene has CDR1 SGDLS and CDR2 YYNGEE. CDR3 in DNA: TGTGCCAGCAGCGTATCCACTCACGCAGACGTCCTGACTTTC. Its protein is CASSVSTHADVLTF.

V gene TRBV19 combines with J gene TRBJ2-3, with 7 positions matching TRBD2. CDR1 is LNHDA, CDR2 SQIVND, per germline (reference sequence). CDR3 length: 16 amino acids. The junction had 13 bases not matched to a gene; V was cut back by 6 bases and J by 4 bases. The CDR3 sequence: CASRTSRAGEADTQYF. For the CDR3, the DNA is TGTGCCAGTAGAACATCCCGTGCGGGGGAGGCAGATACGCAGTATTTT. The full variable domain, rest sourced from reference TRBV19 and TRBJ2-3, is DGGITQSPKYLFRKEGQNVTLSCEQNLNHDAMYWYRQDPGQGLRLIYYSQIVNDFQKGDIAEGYSVSREKKESFPLTVTSAQKNPTAFYLCASRTSRAGEADTQYFGPGTRLTVL.

The rearrangement joins TRBV27 to TRBJ2-1; TRBD1 or TRBD2 may be the D gene (5 bases each). This CDR3 contains 12 residues. Trimming stripped 11 bases from V and 8 bases from J, with 16 bases between. CDR1 and CDR2 from the germline V gene are MNHEY and SMNVEV (reference sequence). CDR3 region: CAAGDPEDEQFF. Here the CDR3 DNA reads TGTGCCGCCGGGGACCCCGAGGATGAGCAGTTCTTC.

The chain employs TRBV4-3 and TRBJ1-2; possible D gene TRBD1, 5 bases. Trimming stripped 1 base from V and 3 bases from J, with 12 bases between. CDR1 LGHNA and CDR2 YSLEER come from the germline V gene. The CDR3 contains 15 residues. For the CDR3, the DNA is TGCGCCAGCAGCCAAGTCTCACAGGCATACTATGGCTACACCTTC. This encodes CASSQVSQAYYGYTF.

The chain employs TRBV28 and TRBJ2-3; 11 nucleotides align to TRBD2. CDR3 length: 20 amino acids. The germline CDR1 and CDR2 sequences are MDHEN and SYDVKM. V lost 4 bases to trimming and J lost 0 bases; unmatched junction nucleotides: 15. The DNA for the CDR3 is TGTGCCAGCAGTTCCCGCCCTTTTCGTAGCGGGAGGGGGAGCACAGATACGCAGTATTTT. Its translation is CASSSRPFRSGRGSTDTQYF.